This T cell receptor beta chain was captured in a study of shared T cell receptors in the human thymus. With 3 bases clipped from V and 5 bases from J, the junction kept 10 bases outside the gene matches. CDR1 WSHSY and CDR2 SAAADI come from the germline V gene. There are 16 residues in the CDR3. The data were produced by immunoSEQ multiplex PCR, yet TCRdb's version contains in-frame clones alone and is incomplete. The table has roughly 660,000 clones, 85% to 90% seen once. The same sample was also studied in work on human thymus T cells. That work contributes: Biased V and J segment usage appeared in thymus and peripheral blood. Related research found strongly overlapping thymic repertoires in unrelated individuals.

The V gene is TRBV10-2, the J gene TRBJ2-5; TRBD2 matches at 9 bases. The sample taken for sequencing was thymocytes. The sequence came from a boy in the first two years of life with a congenital heart defect. Here the CDR3 DNA reads TGCGCCAGCAGTGACCGCTGGCGGGAGGGCCTTGAGACCCAGTACTTC. Amino acids: CASSDRWREGLETQYF.